What follows describes a single T cell receptor beta chain. The antigen remains unidentified. Generated by immunoSEQ multiplex PCR, the TCRdb table keeps only in-frame clones and is missing some. The top ten hold around 2.7% of the sample, which has tens of thousands of clones, 86% seen once. These data come from a study of OX40 agonist ivuxolimab in advanced cancers. Background on the study: Patients were dosed with the agonistic anti-OX40 (CD134) antibody ivuxolimab. Study conclusions and caveats: CD4+ and CD8+ T cells in blood underwent clonal expansion by week 6 at 0.1 to 3.0 mg/kg.

This clonotype was sampled from an adult with an advanced solid tumor such as melanoma, head and neck, liver or kidney cancer. The sequenced sample was CD4+ or CD8+ T cells sorted from blood, obtained in a trial of the OX40 agonist ivuxolimab.

The CDR3 DNA reads TGTGCCAGCAGATTCCAAGGGGGTGAAAAACTGTTTTTT. Its translation: CASRFQGGEKLFF. The V gene is TRBV11-2, the J gene TRBJ1-4, with D maybe TRBD1 (6 bases). Germline CDR1 and CDR2: SGHAT and FQNNGV. V was shortened by 6 bases and J by 7 bases, with 12 bases between the two germline ends. This CDR3 has 13 residues.